One sample yielded the 6 T cell receptor beta chains listed below, sequenced in a study of human T cells and chemical hapten exposure. Each CDR3 protein gets one entry after TCRdb re-called the RACE reads with MiXCR. The table records around 340,000 distinct CDR3 sequences, about 7% of them present only once. Indicated time point: patch test 1, 2 weeks after DPC sensitization. The sample's treatment: therapeutic diphenylcyclopropenone sensitization with weekly scalp DPC. The sequenced sample was whole blood, obtained in connection with sensitization to the hapten diphenylcyclopropenone (DPC). Every receptor here comes from a young woman with alopecia areata. Some clones in this sample may be carry-over from other donors' samples.

This chain uses TRBV7-8 with TRBJ2-3, with TRBD2 matching 9 bases. The trim removed 1 base at V and 5 bases at J, leaving 10 bases unmatched. The CDR3 has 17 residues. Germline V gene sequence: CDR1 SGHVS, CDR2 FQNEAQ. This CDR3 reads CASSLVIAGATIDTQYF. The CDR3 nucleotides read TGTGCCAGCAGCTTAGTAATAGCGGGGGCTACCATAGATACGCAGTATTTT.

The table lists this clonotype with a few counts. The chain couples TRBV6-2 or TRBV6-3 to TRBJ2-1; tentative D call: TRBD2 (7 bases). With 6 bases removed from V and 2 bases from J, the gap between germline ends came to 14 bases. This CDR3 is built from 15 residues. Germline CDR1 is MNHEY and CDR2 is SVGEGT. The CDR3 nucleotides read TGTGCCAGCAGCCGGGGGGCCATTACCTACAATGAGCAGTTCTTC. Its translation: CASSRGAITYNEQFF.

This chain links TRBV7-8 with TRBJ2-3; no reliable D call. This CDR3 is 14 amino acids long. In germline, CDR1 is SGHVS, CDR2 FQNEAQ. The V gene lost 2 bases and the J gene lost 5 bases, with 11 bases spanning the gap. CDR3: CASSLRRSGDTQYF. The CDR3 nucleotides read TGTGCCAGCAGCTTAAGACGTAGTGGAGATACGCAGTATTTT. Complete variable domain (other parts from reference TRBV7-8 and TRBJ2-3): GAGVSQSPRYKVAKRGQDVALRCDPISGHVSLFWYQQALGQGPEFLTYFQNEAQLDKSGLPSDRFFAERPEGSVSTLKIQRTQQEDSAVYLCASSLRRSGDTQYFGPGTRLTVL.

Turning to this clonotype: At one of its ends the junction is not consistent with the germline gene, which may arise from a read error. This chain links TRBV7-8 with TRBJ2-5, with a tentative D call TRBD1 (6 bases). Per the germline V gene, CDR1 is SGHVS and CDR2 is FQNEAQ. The CDR3 length is 15 residues. CDR3 residues: CASSPLGGLFETQYF. Here the CDR3 DNA reads TGTGCCAGCAGCCCCCTTGGGGGCCTCTTCGAGACTCAGTACTTC. Supplemented by reference TRBV7-8 and TRBJ2-5, the full variable domain reads GAGVSQSPRYKVAKRGQDVALRCDPISGHVSLFWYQQALGQGPEFLTYFQNEAQLDKSGLPSDRFFAERPEGSVSTLKIQRTQQEDSAVYLCASSPLGGLFETQYFGPGTRLLVL.

The rearrangement links TRBV7-2 to TRBJ2-1; D gene ambiguous. The CDR3 is 13 residues long. Germline V gives CDR1 SGHTA, CDR2 FQGNSA. V dropped 6 bases and J dropped 1 base, with 7 bases sitting between them. The CDR3 DNA follows: TGTGCCAGCAGGGGCCCTTCCTACAATGAGCAGTTCTTC. Encoded protein: CASRGPSYNEQFF.

This clonotype has only a few counts. The rearrangement uses TRBV5-1 and TRBJ2-5; D not resolved. CDR3 length equals 15 residues. Germline CDR1 and CDR2: SGHRS and YFSETQ. Trimming removed 0 bases from V and 5 bases from J, with 14 bases in between. CDR3 nucleotides: TGCGCCAGCAGCTTGGATAACGGCAGTAGGGAGACCCAGTACTTC. This translates into CASSLDNGSRETQYF.